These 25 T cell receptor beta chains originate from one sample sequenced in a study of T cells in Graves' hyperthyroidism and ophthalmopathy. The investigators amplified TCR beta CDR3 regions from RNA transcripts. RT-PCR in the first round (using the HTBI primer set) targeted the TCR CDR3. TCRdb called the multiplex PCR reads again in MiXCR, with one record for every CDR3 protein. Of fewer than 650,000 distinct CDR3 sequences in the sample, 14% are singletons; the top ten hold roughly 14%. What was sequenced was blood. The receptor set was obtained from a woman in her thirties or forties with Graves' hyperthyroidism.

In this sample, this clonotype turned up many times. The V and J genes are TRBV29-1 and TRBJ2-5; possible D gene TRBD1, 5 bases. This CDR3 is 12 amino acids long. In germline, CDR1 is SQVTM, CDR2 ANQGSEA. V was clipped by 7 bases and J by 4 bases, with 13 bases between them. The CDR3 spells CSGKGVGETQYF. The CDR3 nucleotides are TGCAGCGGTAAAGGGGTGGGAGAGACCCAGTACTTC.

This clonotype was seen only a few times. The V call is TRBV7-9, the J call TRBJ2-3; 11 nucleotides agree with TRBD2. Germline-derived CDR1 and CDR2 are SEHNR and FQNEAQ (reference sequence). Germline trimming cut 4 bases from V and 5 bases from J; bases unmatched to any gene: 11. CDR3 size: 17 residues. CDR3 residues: CASSSGLADYLGDTQYF. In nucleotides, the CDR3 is TGTGCCAGCAGCTCGGGACTAGCGGACTACCTCGGAGATACGCAGTATTTT.

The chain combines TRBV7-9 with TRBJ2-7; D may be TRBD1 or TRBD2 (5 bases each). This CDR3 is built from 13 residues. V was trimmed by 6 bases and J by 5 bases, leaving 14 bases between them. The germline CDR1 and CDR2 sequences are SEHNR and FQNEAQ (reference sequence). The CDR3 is CASRYGTENEQYF. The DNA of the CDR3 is TGTGCCAGCAGGTACGGGACGGAGAACGAGCAGTACTTC.

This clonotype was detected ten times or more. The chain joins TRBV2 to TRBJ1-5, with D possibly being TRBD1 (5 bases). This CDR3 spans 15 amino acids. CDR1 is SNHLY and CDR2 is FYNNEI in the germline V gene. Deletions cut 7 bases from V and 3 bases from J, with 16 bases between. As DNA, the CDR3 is TGTGCCAGCACCTTCGTACAGGCCCACAATCAGCCCCAGCATTTT. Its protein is CASTFVQAHNQPQHF.

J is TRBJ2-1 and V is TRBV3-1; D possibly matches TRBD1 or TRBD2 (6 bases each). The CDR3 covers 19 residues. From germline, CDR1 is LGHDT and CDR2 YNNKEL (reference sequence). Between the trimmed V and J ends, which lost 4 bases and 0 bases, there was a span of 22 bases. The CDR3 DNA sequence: TGTGCCAGCAGCCTAAGGGGGGCGGTGGCGAGTAGCTCCTACAATGAGCAGTTCTTC. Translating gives CASSLRGAVASSSYNEQFF.

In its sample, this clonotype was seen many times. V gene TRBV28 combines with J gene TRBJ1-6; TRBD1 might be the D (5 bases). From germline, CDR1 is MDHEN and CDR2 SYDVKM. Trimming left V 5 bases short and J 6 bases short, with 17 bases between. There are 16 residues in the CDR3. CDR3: CASSLGGLEINSPLHF. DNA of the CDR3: TGTGCCAGCAGTCTGGGGGGGTTGGAAATTAATTCACCCCTCCACTTT. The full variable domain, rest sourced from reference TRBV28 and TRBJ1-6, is DVKVTQSSRYLVKRTGEKVFLECVQDMDHENMFWYRQDPGLGLRLIYFSYDVKMKEKGDIPEGYSVSREKKERFSLILESASTNQTSMYLCASSLGGLEINSPLHFGNGTRLTVT.

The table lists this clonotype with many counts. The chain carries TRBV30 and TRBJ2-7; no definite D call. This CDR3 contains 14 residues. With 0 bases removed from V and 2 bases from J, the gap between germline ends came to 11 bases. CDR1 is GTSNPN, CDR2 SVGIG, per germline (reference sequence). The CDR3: CAWSVQEGPYEQYF. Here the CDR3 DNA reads TGTGCCTGGAGTGTGCAGGAAGGACCCTACGAGCAGTACTTC.

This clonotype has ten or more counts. CDR3 coding DNA: TGTGCCAGCAGACTGGGACAAGAAAACATTCAGTACTTC. Translating it yields CASRLGQENIQYF. The chain combines TRBV28 with TRBJ2-4; tentative D call: TRBD1 (6 bases). The ends were cut back, 6 bases at V and 5 bases at J, with 11 bases in the middle. Per germline, CDR1 MDHEN and CDR2 SYDVKM. The CDR3 is made up of 13 amino acids.

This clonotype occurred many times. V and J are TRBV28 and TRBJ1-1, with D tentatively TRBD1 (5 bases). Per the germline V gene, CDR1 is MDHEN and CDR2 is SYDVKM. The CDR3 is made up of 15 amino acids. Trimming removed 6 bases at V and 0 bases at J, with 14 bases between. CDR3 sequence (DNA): TGTGCCAGCAGCCAGAGGGGCGGATTGAACACTGAAGCTTTCTTT. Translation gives CASSQRGGLNTEAFF.

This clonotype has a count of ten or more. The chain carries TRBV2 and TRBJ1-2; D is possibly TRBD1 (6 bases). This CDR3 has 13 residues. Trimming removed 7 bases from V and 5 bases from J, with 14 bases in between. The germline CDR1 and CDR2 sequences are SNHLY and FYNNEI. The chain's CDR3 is CASKVRTGYGYTF. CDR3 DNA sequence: TGTGCCAGCAAGGTTCGAACAGGGTATGGCTACACCTTC.

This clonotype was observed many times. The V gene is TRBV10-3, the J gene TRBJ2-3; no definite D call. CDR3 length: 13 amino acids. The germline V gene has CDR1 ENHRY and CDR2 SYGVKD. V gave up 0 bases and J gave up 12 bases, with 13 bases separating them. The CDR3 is CAISESKLTAQYF. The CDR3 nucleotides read TGTGCCATCAGTGAGTCGAAACTGACGGCTCAGTATTTT.

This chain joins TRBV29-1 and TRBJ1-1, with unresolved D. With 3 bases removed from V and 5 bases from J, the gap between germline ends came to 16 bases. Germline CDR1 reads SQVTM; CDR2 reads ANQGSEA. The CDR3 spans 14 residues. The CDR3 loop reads CSVDSKWDGTEAFF. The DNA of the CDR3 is TGCAGCGTTGACTCGAAGTGGGATGGGACTGAAGCTTTCTTT. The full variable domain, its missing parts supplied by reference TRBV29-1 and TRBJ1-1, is SAVISQKPSRDICQRGTSLTIQCQVDSQVTMMFWYRQQPGQSLTLIATANQGSEATYESGFVIDKFPISRPNLTFSTLTVSNMSPEDSSIYLCSVDSKWDGTEAFFGQGTRLTVV.

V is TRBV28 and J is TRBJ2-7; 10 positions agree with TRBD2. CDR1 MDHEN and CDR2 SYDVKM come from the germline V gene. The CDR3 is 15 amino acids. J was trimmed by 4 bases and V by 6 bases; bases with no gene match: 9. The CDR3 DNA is TGTGCCAGCAGGGAAGGGACTAGCGAGAGATACGAGCAGTACTTC. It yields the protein CASREGTSERYEQYF.

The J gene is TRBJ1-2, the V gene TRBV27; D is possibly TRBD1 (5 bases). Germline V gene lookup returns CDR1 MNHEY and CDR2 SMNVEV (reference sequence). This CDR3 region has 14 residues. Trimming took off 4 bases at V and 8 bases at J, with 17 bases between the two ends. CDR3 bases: TGTGCCAGCAGTTCCTCCGGGACGGTTCGAGGCTACACCTTC. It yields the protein CASSSSGTVRGYTF.

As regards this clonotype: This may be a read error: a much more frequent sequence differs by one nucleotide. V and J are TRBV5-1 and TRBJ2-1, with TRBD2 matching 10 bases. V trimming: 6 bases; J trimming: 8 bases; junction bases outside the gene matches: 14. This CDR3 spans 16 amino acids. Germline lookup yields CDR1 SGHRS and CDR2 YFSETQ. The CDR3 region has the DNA TGCGCCAGCAACTCTTACTTATTAGCGGGAGGCGATGAGCAGTTCTTC. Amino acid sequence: CASNSYLLAGGDEQFF.

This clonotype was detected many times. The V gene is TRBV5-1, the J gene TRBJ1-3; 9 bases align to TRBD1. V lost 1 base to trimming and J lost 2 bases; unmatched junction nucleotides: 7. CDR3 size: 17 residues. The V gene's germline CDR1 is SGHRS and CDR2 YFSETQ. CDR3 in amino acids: CASSLTGQGGPGNTIYF. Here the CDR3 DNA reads TGCGCCAGCAGCTTGACGGGACAGGGTGGACCTGGAAACACCATATATTTT.

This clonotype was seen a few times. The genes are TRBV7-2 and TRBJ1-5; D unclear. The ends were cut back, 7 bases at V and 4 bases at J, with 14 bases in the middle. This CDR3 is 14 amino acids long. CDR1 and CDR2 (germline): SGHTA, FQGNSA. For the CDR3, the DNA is TGTGCCAGCACCAAAGACTCGGCTAATCAGCCCCAGCATTTT. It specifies CASTKDSANQPQHF.

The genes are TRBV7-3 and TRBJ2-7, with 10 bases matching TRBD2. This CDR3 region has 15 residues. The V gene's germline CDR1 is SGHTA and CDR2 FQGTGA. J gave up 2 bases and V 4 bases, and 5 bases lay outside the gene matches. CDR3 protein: CASSSLAGAAYEQYF. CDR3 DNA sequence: TGTGCCAGCAGCTCGCTAGCGGGAGCGGCCTACGAGCAGTACTTC.

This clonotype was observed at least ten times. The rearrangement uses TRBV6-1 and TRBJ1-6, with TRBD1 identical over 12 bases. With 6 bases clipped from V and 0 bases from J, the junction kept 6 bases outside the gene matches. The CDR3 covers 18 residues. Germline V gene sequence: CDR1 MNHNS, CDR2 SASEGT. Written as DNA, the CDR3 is TGTGCCAGCAGCCGGGACAGGGGGCTGAGCTCCTATAATTCACCCCTCCACTTT. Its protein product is CASSRDRGLSSYNSPLHF.

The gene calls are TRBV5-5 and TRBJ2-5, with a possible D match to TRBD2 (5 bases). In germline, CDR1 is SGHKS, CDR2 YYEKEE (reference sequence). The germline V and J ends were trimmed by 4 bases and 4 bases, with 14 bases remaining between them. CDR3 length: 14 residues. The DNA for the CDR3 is TGTGCCAGCAGCCCTACTGACTACTCAGAGACCCAGTACTTC. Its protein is CASSPTDYSETQYF.

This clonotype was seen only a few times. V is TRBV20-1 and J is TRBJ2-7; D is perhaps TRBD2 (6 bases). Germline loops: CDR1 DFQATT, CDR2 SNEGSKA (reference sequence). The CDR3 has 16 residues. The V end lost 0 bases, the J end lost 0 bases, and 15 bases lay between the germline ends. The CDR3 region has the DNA TGCAGTGCTAGAGATGGGTTTGCTAGCGCCTCCTACGAGCAGTACTTC. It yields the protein CSARDGFASASYEQYF.

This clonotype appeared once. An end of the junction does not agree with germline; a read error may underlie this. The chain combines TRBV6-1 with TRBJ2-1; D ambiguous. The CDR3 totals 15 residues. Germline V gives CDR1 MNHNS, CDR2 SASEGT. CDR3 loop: CASSAQADGYSEQFF. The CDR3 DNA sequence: TGTGCCAGCAGTGCCCAAGCCGACGGATACAGTGAGCAGTTCTTC.

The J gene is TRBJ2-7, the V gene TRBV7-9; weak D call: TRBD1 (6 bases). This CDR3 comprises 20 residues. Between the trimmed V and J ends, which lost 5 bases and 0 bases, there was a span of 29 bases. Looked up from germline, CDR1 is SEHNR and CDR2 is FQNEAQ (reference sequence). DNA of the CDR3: TGTGCCAGCAGCACACGCCCCCTACAGGGTCGGCTCGCTATCTCCTACGAGCAGTACTTC. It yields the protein CASSTRPLQGRLAISYEQYF.

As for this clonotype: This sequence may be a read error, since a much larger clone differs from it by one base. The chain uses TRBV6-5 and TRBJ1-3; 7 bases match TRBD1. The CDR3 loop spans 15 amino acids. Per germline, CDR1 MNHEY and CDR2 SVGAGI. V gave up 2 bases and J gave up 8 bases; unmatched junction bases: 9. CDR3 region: CASSYASGGLDTIYF. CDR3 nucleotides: TGTGCCAGCAGTTACGCGTCAGGGGGGTTAGACACCATATATTTT.

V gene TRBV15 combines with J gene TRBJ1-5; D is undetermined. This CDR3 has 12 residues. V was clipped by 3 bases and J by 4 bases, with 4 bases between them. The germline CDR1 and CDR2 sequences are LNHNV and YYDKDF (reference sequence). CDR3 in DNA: TGTGCCACCAGCAGGCCGAATCAGCCCCAGCATTTT. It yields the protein CATSRPNQPQHF.